Given below is one T cell receptor (beta chain) in context. Its matching antigen is unknown. These donors counted as nominally healthy when sampled, but unrecorded immune exposures were likely. Germline CDR1 is MNHEY and CDR2 is SVGAGI. Trimming cost V 6 bases and J 3 bases; bases outside gene matches: 7. The CDR3 sequence is 14 residues long. This sample was included in a study of cytomegalovirus exposure and HLA in healthy donors. Study-wide findings and caveats: Association of a missense DCLRE1C variant with TCR beta V- and J-gene trimming was reported in a later analysis. Later work found that TCR association rates differed between HLA loci; DRB1 had the most and HLA-C the fewest. As immune exposure information, only CMV serostatus was available.

Use of 60 Vbeta and 13 Jbeta primers characterized the PCR. This table comes from immunoSEQ multiplex PCR, and its TCRdb copy is limited to in-frame clones, with some not included. Found here are under 300,000 clones, roughly 85% of them singletons; the top ten hold around 4.2%. The clonotype comes from a man in his forties or fifties in good health and CMV-seropositive. The rearrangement joins TRBV6-5 to TRBJ1-1; 7 bases are a match to TRBD1. Sequenced sample: PBMCs. The CDR3 nucleotides read TGTGCCAGCAGACGCGGACAGGAGGACACTGAAGCTTTCTTT. It codes for CASRRGQEDTEAFF.